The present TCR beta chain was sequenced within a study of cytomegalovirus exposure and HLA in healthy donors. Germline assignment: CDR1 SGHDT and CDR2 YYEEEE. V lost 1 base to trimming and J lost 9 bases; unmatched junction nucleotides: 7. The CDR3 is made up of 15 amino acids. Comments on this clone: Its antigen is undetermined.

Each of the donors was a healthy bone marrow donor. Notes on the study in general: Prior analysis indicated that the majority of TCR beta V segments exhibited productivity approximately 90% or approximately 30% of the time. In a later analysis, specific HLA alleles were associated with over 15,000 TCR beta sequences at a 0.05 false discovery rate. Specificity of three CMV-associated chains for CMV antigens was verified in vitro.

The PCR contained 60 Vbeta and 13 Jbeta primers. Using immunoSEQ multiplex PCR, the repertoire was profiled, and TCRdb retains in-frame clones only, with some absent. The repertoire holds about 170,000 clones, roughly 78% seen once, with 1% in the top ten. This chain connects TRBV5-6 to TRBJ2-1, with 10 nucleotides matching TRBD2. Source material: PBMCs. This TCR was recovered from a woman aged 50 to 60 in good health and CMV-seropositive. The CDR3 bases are TGTGCCAGCAGCTTGTTCCAGCGGGGGGGAGGTGAGCAGTTCTTC. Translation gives CASSLFQRGGGEQFF.